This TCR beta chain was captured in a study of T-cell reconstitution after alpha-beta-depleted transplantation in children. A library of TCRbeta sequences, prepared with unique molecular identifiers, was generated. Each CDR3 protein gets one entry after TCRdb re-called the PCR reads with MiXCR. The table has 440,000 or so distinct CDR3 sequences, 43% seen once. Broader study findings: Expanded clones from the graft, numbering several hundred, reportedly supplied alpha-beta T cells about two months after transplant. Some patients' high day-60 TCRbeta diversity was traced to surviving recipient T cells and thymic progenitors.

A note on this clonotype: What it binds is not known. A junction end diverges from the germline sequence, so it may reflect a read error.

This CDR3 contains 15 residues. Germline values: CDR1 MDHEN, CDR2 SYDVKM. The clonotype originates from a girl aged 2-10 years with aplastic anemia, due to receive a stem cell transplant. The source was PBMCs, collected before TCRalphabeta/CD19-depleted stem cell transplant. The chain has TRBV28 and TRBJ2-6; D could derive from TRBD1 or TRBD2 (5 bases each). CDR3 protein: CASSLGAAGAYVLTF. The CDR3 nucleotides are TGTGCCAGCAGTTTAGGAGCGGCCGGGGCCTACGTCCTGACTTTC.